This T cell receptor beta chain was profiled in a study of control samples from healthy donors and cancer patients. Here immunoSEQ multiplex PCR was the method, and the copy in TCRdb shows in-frame clones only, minus some. The sample carries about 120,000 clones, 87% recorded once. Germline values: CDR1 LNHDA, CDR2 SQIVND (reference sequence). Trimming took 1 base from V and 0 from J; bases not matched to a gene: 4. This CDR3 spans 16 amino acids. The chain employs TRBV19 and TRBJ1-1; 8 bases are a match to TRBD1. What was sequenced was blood. The sequence was collected from a young man in good health. The CDR3 bases are TGTGCCAGTAGTATAGGGGACAGGATCTTGAACACTGAAGCTTTCTTT. The encoded protein is CASSIGDRILNTEAFF.